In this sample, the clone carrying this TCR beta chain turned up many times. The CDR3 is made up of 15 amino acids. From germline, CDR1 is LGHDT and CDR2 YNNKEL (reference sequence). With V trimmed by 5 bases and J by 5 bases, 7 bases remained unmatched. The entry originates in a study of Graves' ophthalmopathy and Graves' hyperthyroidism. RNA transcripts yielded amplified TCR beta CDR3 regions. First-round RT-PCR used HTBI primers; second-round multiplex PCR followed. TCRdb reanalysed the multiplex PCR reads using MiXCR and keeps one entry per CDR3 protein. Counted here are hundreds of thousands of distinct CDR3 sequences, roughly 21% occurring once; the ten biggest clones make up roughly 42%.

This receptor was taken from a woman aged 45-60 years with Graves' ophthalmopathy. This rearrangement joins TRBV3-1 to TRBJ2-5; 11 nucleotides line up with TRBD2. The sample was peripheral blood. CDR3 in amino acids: CASSFIAGGLETQYF. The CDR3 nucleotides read TGTGCCAGCAGCTTTATAGCGGGAGGGTTGGAGACCCAGTACTTC.